The 11 T cell receptor beta chains below all came from one sample that was sequenced in a study of blood T cells in healthy people across ages. Then a second PCR, running roughly 7 to 11 cycles, was carried out with a sample-barcoded 5' primer and a J-beta primer mix. TCRdb processed the 5' RACE reads anew with MiXCR; each CDR3 protein has one entry. The sample lists 1.5 million to 2 million distinct CDR3 sequences; 28% were seen once. The sequencing input was blood. These receptors all stem from a woman in her 30s in good health.

The rearrangement joins TRBV12-5 to TRBJ2-1; no reliable D call. The germline gives CDR1 LGHNT, CDR2 FRNRAP. This CDR3 contains 12 residues. Trimming removed 6 bases at V and 4 bases at J, with 7 bases between. DNA for the CDR3: TGTGCTAGTGGCGAACCTTACAATGAGCAGTTCTTC. Translation: CASGEPYNEQFF.

This sequence joins TRBV24-1 and TRBJ1-5, with TRBD1 matching over 8 bases. CDR3 length equals 18 residues. Germline V CDR1 and CDR2: KGHDR, SFDVKD. The J segment lost 3 bases and the V segment lost 1 base, leaving 10 bases of the junction unmatched. CDR3 region: CATSDFPDRDGDNQPQHF. In DNA, the CDR3 is TGTGCCACCAGTGATTTCCCGGACAGGGACGGTGACAATCAGCCCCAGCATTTT.

This clonotype was seen more than once but under ten times. The rearrangement uses TRBV20-1 and TRBJ2-3; D could derive from TRBD1 or TRBD2 (5 bases each). Germline V gene lookup returns CDR1 DFQATT and CDR2 SNEGSKA (reference sequence). This CDR3 has 14 amino acids. With 6 bases removed from V and 1 base from J, the gap between germline ends came to 14 bases. The CDR3 DNA sequence: TGCAGTGCCCGGCGGGCCAGGGGCACAGATACGCAGTATTTT. Amino acids: CSARRARGTDTQYF.

The table lists this clonotype with many counts. J is TRBJ2-4 and V is TRBV4-3; 8 nucleotides line up with TRBD2. Looked up from germline, CDR1 is LGHNA and CDR2 is YSLEER. The junction had 15 bases not matched to a gene; V was cut back by 8 bases and J by 9 bases. The CDR3 runs to 15 residues. CDR3: CASALRREAEGIQYF. CDR3 nucleotide sequence: TGCGCCAGCGCTCTGAGGCGGGAGGCCGAGGGCATTCAGTACTTC.

In regard to this clonotype: This could be a read error, since a much larger clone is one nucleotide away. The CDR3 bases are TGTGCCATCAGTCACCAGACAGGGAATGAGCAGTTCTTC. Protein product: CAISHQTGNEQFF. The rearrangement joins TRBV10-3 to TRBJ2-1; TRBD1 matches 7 bases. CDR3 size: 13 residues. J gave up 7 bases and V 5 bases, and 5 bases lay outside the gene matches. Germline V lookup: CDR1 ENHRY, CDR2 SYGVKD.

This clonotype was detected a few times. The V gene is TRBV6-5, the J gene TRBJ2-5, with TRBD2 identical over 7 bases. V lost 7 bases and J lost 11; bases outside the gene matches: 19. Germline values: CDR1 MNHEY, CDR2 SVGAGI. This CDR3 contains 15 residues. The CDR3 DNA follows: TGTGCCAGCAAACCGGGACTACTTTCTTGGGGGGAGCAGTACTTC. Protein product: CASKPGLLSWGEQYF.

This clonotype was recorded at least ten times. The genes are TRBV10-3 and TRBJ2-1; a possible D gene is TRBD2 (6 bases). Germline V gene lookup returns CDR1 ENHRY and CDR2 SYGVKD. The CDR3 covers 14 residues. V was shortened by 6 bases and J by 8 bases, with 17 bases between the two germline ends. The CDR3 reads CAIRGEPTGDEQFF. The CDR3 bases are TGTGCCATCAGGGGGGAGCCGACGGGGGATGAGCAGTTCTTC.

The sample holds many counts of this clonotype. This sequence joins TRBV4-2 and TRBJ2-5, with D maybe TRBD2 (6 bases). The CDR3 consists of 15 residues. V lost 1 base, J lost 5 bases, and 14 bases lay in between. Per germline, CDR1 LGHNA and CDR2 YNFKEQ. As DNA, the CDR3 is TGTGCCAGCAGCCAAGGGGGACTCAGAGAGGAGACCCAGTACTTC. This translates into CASSQGGLREETQYF.

This clonotype occurred a few times. The genes are TRBV10-3 and TRBJ2-1, with D tentatively TRBD1 (6 bases). Trimming took off 0 bases at V and 4 bases at J, with 13 bases between the two ends. The CDR3 is 16 amino acids. Germline lookup yields CDR1 ENHRY and CDR2 SYGVKD. The CDR3 loop is CAISESSGTRYNEQFF. In nucleotides, the CDR3 is TGTGCCATCAGTGAGTCATCCGGGACAAGGTACAATGAGCAGTTCTTC.

In regard to this clonotype: The junction shows a germline mismatch at one end, possibly a read error. The chain combines TRBV6-6 with TRBJ2-3, with D unresolved. This CDR3 spans 12 amino acids. In germline, CDR1 is MNHNY, CDR2 SVGAGI (reference sequence). Written as DNA, the CDR3 is TGTGCCAACAGTTACAACGGTGATACGCAGTATTTT. It is translated as CANSYNGDTQYF.

The chain employs TRBV5-5 and TRBJ2-1, with 9 bases matching TRBD2. CDR3 length: 16 amino acids. CDR1 is SGHKS and CDR2 is YYEKEE in the germline V gene (reference sequence). J gave up 3 bases and V 0 bases, and 4 bases lay outside the gene matches. For the CDR3, the DNA is TGTGCCAGCAGCTTGGAGGCGCGGGGGGGCTACAATGAGCAGTTCTTC. Translation: CASSLEARGGYNEQFF.